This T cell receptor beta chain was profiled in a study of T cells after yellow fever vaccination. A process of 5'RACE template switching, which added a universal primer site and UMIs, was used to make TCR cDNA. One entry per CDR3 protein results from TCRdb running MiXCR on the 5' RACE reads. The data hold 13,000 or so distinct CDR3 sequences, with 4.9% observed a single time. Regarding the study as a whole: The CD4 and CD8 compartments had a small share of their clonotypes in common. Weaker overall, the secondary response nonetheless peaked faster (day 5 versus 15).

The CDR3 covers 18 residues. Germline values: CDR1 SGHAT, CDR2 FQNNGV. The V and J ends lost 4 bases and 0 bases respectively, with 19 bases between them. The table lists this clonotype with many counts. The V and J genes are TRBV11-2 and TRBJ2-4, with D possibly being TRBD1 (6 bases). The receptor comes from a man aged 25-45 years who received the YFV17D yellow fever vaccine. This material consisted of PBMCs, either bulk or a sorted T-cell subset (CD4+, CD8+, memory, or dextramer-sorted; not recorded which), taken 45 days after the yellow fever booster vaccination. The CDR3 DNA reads TGTGCCAGCAGCTCATACTCGACAGGATATATAGCCAAAAACATTCAGTACTTC. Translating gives CASSSYSTGYIAKNIQYF. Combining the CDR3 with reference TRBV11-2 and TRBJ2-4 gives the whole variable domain EAGVAQSPRYKIIEKRQSVAFWCNPISGHATLYWYQQILGQGPKLLIQFQNNGVVDDSQLPKDRFSAERLKGVDSTLKIQPAKLEDSAVYLCASSSYSTGYIAKNIQYFGAGTRLSVL.